This T cell receptor (beta chain) derives from a study of T cells in narcolepsy. In the study overall: Enrolled donors included narcolepsy type 1 or type 2 patients and healthy controls. Findings and caveats of the study: Autoreactive HCRT-specific and TRIB2-specific clonotypes were marked in same-patient CSF-versus-blood CD4+ comparisons. Healthy controls reportedly lacked the autoreactive clonotypes serially found in patients' blood.

The repertoire was sequenced with immunoSEQ multiplex PCR; TCRdb's copy has only in-frame clones and lacks some. The data show about 32,000 clones, around 75% seen once. Remarks on this clone: The antigen is unknown.

Trimming took 1 base from V and 5 from J, leaving 9 bases between them. This CDR3 contains 13 residues. Germline CDR1 is LNHNV and CDR2 is YYDKDF (reference sequence). The receptor's source is a human donor with narcolepsy. The V call is TRBV15, the J call TRBJ2-7, with D unresolved. Material: CD45RA- memory CD4+ T cells from PBMCs. This CDR3 reads CATSRARTHEQYF. CDR3 nucleotides: TGTGCCACCAGCAGAGCCAGGACCCACGAGCAGTACTTC.